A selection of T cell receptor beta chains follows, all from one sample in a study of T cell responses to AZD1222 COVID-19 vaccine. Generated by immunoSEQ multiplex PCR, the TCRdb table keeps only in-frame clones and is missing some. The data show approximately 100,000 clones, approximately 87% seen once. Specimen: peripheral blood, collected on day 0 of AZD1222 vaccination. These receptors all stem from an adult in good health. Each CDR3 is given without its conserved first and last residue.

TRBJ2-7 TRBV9 ASSGRGEGYYEQY
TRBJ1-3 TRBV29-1 SVSHGQGRTN
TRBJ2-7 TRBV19 ASSMATGSYEQY
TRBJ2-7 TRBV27 ASRLAGGLIYEQY
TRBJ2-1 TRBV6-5 ASRNVGAGEQF
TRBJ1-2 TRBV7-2 ASSLRQGNGYT
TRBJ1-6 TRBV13 ASSLGERMGHSPLH
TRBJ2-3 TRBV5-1 ASSLYGSQLDTQY
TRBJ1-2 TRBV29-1 SVEDSNYGYT
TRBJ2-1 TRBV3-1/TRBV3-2 ASSLSGEYNEQF
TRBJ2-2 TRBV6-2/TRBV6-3 ASSYVRANTGELF
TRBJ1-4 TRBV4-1 ASSQDGRGGNEKLF
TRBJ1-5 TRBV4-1 ASSQDWRDGNQPQH
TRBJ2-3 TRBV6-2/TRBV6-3 ASSILAGDTDTQY
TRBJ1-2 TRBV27 ASSLYLGGDYGYT
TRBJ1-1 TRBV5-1 ASSSTSVGGTEAF
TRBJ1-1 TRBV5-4 ASSLAGSEAF
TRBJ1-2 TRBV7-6 ASSSRQDRGRYGYT
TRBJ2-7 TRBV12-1 ASSFSSGLAGALSYEQY
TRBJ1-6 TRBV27 ASSLGLDRNSPLH
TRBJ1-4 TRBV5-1 ASSAKDRGGNELF
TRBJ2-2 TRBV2 ASIGGVGTGELF
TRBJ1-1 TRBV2 ASAPRGGTEAF
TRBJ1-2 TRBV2 ASSRISVTGLAGSNGYT
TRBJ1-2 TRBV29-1 SVEHVRGEGYT
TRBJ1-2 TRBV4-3 ASSLSAGGNYGYT
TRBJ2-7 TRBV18 ASSYGGYEQY
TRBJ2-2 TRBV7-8 ASSLDLTGELF
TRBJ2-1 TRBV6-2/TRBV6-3 ASSYSPPAGIYNEQF
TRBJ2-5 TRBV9 ASSVVIRVDRGEETQY
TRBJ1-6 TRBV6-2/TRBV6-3 ASSDNRGANSPLH
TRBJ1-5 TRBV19 ASRADRALNQPQH
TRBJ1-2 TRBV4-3 ASSQMDGNGYT
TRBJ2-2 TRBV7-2 ASSLNRNTGELF
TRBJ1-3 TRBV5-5 ASSSITGGGNTIY
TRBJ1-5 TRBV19 ASSIQVNQPQH
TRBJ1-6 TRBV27 ASSLSPGRSPLH
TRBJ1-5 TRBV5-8 ASSEKGRLRSNQPQH
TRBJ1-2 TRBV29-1 SVEGLGGKVSGYT
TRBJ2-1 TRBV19 ASTASGVSTSSYNEQF
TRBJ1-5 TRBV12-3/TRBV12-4 ASSLFGNQPQH
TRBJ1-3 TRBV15 ATSQDRFGGNTIY
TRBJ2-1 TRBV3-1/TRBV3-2 ASSQESLTGLYNEQF
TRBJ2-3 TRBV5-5 ASSFTPTDSGTDTQY
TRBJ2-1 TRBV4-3 ASSQEFRVAYNEQF
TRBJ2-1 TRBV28 ASSLMNHEQF
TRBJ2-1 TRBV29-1 SAHTSGGAVNEQF
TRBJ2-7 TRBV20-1 STKGLYEQY
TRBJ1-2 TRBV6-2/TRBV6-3 ASSYLRTGRGEVS
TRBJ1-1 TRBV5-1 ASSYTGTGLNTEAF
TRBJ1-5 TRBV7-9 ASSRSRDQPQH
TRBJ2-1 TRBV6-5 ASMSDLSPSNEQF
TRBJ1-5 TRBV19 ASSIGIQPQH